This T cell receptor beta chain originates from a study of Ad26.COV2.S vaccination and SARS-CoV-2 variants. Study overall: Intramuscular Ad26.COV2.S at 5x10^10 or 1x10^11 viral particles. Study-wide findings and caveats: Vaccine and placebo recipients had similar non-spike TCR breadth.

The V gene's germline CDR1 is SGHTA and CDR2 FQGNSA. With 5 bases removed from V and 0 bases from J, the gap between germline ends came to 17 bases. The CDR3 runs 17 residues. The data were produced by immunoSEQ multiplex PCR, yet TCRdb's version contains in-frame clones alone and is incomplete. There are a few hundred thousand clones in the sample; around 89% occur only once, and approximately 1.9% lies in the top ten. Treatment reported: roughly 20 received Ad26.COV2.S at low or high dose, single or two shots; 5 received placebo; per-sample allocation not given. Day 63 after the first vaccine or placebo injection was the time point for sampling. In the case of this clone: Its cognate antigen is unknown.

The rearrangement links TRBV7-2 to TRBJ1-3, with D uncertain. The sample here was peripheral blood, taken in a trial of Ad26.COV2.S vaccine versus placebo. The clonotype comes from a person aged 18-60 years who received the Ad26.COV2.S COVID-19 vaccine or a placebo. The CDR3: CASSPTSGGSSGNTIYF. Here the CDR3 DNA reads TGTGCCAGCAGCCCCACTAGTGGCGGTAGCTCTGGAAACACCATATATTTT.